The sequence of this TCR beta chain was determined in a study of shared clonotypes between healthy human individuals. With 6 bases removed from V and 4 bases from J, the gap between germline ends came to 18 bases. The CDR3 contains 15 residues. Germline V gene lookup returns CDR1 LNHDA and CDR2 SQIVND (reference sequence). This clone was seen just once. Using immunoSEQ multiplex PCR, the repertoire was profiled, and TCRdb retains in-frame clones only, with some absent. The sample includes over a million clones, around 98% of them seen just once. This TCR came from a young man in good health. The chain is built from TRBV19 and TRBJ1-1; TRBD1 is a possible D gene (5 bases). Sequenced sample: naive CD4+ T cells sorted from blood. This sample's subset: CD45RA+ positively selected. The CDR3 here is CASRSAGFLATEAFF. CDR3 DNA: TGTGCCAGTAGAAGTGCAGGGTTTCTGGCCACTGAAGCTTTCTTT.